This T cell receptor (beta chain) was sequenced in a study of response to subunit inactivated influenza vaccine (dated by TCRdb to the late 2010s). In the study overall: To follow how T cells responded to a trivalent subunit inactivated influenza vaccine, the researchers relied on deep quantitative profiling of the T cell receptor repertoire.

Results and caveats for the whole study, not just this receptor: The authors proposed that each seasonal influenza vaccination may bring in only a limited number of new T cells.

A word on this clonotype: The target of this receptor is not known. No base-level quality is on record; no much larger clone is a single base apart.

The CDR3 has 15 amino acids, counting the end cysteine and phenylalanine. The DNA shown is the 45-base CDR3, in frame from base 1. The junction shows trimming of 5 bases on V and 3 bases on J, plus 16 bases between the germline ends. Via the germline V gene, CDR1 is SGHTA and CDR2 FQGNSA. Library preparation employed RT-PCR. TCRdb lists the instrument as Illumina HiSeq 2500. The public reads were quality trimmed at Q25 with fastp and then assembled into clones with MiXCR by TCRdb, keeping productive beta chains. Entries that share a CDR3 protein sequence are merged under the most common genes and DNA. In all, the sample holds about 500,000 distinct CDR3 sequences, and more than 15% of those were seen once. The ten largest account for less than 4% of the sample.

Sequencing was performed on CD4+ T cells sorted from PBMCs, taken less than 30 months after vaccination. The TCR originated in a man aged 50 to 69 who received an inactivated influenza vaccine. Donor details come from another sample of the same person, matched by shared clones. This chain is built from TRBV7-2 and TRBJ2-5, with TRBD1 as a weak D call on 5 bases. The DNA sequence is given as TGTGCCAGCAGCCCGAGACAGTTAGGGGAAGAGACCCAGTACTTC. Its protein reads: CASSPRQLGEETQYF.